These T cell receptor beta chains were read from a single sample in a study of blood T cells in healthy people across ages. TCRdb independently ran MiXCR on the 5' RACE reads; one entry per CDR3 protein. This sample carries hundreds of thousands of distinct CDR3 sequences, less than 40% of them seen once, and the ten largest clones take roughly 14%. The sequenced material came from blood. These receptors came from a woman aged 80 or over in good health. CDR3s include the opening cysteine and the closing phenylalanine or tryptophan. The order of the fields is CDR3 protein, CDR3 DNA, clone size, V gene, J gene, D gene. The D gene is left open where the match is weak. Size is stated for part of the rows, as once, few or many counts, or as a class when the clone is expanded.

cdr3_aa: CSARDLRTRRTGGDLLANYGYTF; cdr3_nt: TGCAGTGCTAGAGATCTCCGAACCCGGAGGACAGGGGGCGACCTGTTAGCTAACTATGGCTACACCTTC; clone_size: many; v_call: TRBV20-1; j_call: TRBJ1-2; d_call: TRBD1
cdr3_aa: CASWDRVYEQYF; cdr3_nt: TGCGCCAGCTGGGACAGGGTCTACGAGCAGTACTTC; clone_size: many; v_call: TRBV5-1; j_call: TRBJ2-7; d_call: TRBD1
cdr3_aa: CASSQDRSGQAQYF; cdr3_nt: TGTGCCAGCAGCCAAGATCGAAGCGGGCAGGCGCAGTACTTC; clone_size: many; v_call: TRBV3-1; j_call: TRBJ2-5; d_call: -
cdr3_aa: CRARPVGDTQYF; cdr3_nt: TGCAGGGCTAGACCCGTGGGAGATACGCAGTATTTT; clone_size: few; v_call: TRBV20-1; j_call: TRBJ2-3; d_call: -
cdr3_aa: CASSPPGDDAGYTF; cdr3_nt: TGTGCCAGCTCACCACCAGGGGACGACGCTGGCTACACCTTC; clone_size: many; v_call: TRBV18; j_call: TRBJ1-2; d_call: -
cdr3_aa: CASTPGACFSTDTQYF; cdr3_nt: TGCGCCAGCACCCCGGGTGCATGTTTTAGCACAGATACGCAGTATTTT; clone_size: -; v_call: TRBV10-1; j_call: TRBJ2-3; d_call: -
cdr3_aa: CASSLGGTSYASVKNIQYF; cdr3_nt: TGCGCCAGCAGCTTGGGGGGGACTAGTTACGCCTCGGTCAAAAACATTCAGTACTTC; clone_size: few; v_call: TRBV5-1; j_call: TRBJ2-4; d_call: TRBD2
cdr3_aa: CSASRGSGLYSNQPQHF; cdr3_nt: TGCAGTGCTAGCAGGGGGTCTGGACTTTATAGCAATCAGCCCCAGCATTTT; clone_size: -; v_call: TRBV20-1; j_call: TRBJ1-5; d_call: TRBD1
cdr3_aa: CASKLQERADTQYF; cdr3_nt: TGTGCCAGCAAACTACAGGAGAGAGCAGATACGCAGTATTTT; clone_size: -; v_call: TRBV12-3/TRBV12-4; j_call: TRBJ2-3; d_call: -
cdr3_aa: CAWSVSRGYEQYF; cdr3_nt: TGTGCCTGGAGTGTAAGCAGGGGCTACGAGCAGTACTTC; clone_size: many; v_call: TRBV30; j_call: TRBJ2-7; d_call: -
cdr3_aa: CASTPRIANYGYTF; cdr3_nt: TGTGCCAGCACGCCCCGTATCGCCAACTATGGCTACACCTTC; clone_size: many; v_call: TRBV3-1; j_call: TRBJ1-2; d_call: -
cdr3_aa: CAASEAGANNQPQHF; cdr3_nt: TGTGCCGCCAGTGAGGCAGGGGCGAACAATCAGCCCCAGCATTTT; clone_size: -; v_call: TRBV24-1; j_call: TRBJ1-5; d_call: -
cdr3_aa: CASLRAGGAWADTQYF; cdr3_nt: TGTGCCAGCCTCCGGGCGGGGGGGGCGTGGGCAGATACGCAGTATTTT; clone_size: -; v_call: TRBV6-1; j_call: TRBJ2-3; d_call: TRBD2